The present T cell receptor beta chain was sequenced within a study of cytomegalovirus exposure and HLA in healthy donors. General observations from the study: A later analysis, which compared TCR beta chains of equal frequency, found the HLA-associated ones more clonally expanded.

To note about this clone: What it binds is not known.

The PCR employed 60 Vbeta primers together with 13 Jbeta primers. Only in-frame clones appear in the TCRdb table, and some are missing; sequencing was by immunoSEQ multiplex PCR. The sample holds 33,000 or so clones, 90% seen once. Donors likely had unrecorded immune exposures despite being nominally healthy when sampled. The germline V gene has CDR1 SGDLS and CDR2 YYNGEE. V lost 3 bases, J lost 3 bases, and 4 bases stayed unmatched. This CDR3 has 15 residues. Sequenced: PBMCs. The chain has TRBV9 and TRBJ1-3; 9 positions match TRBD1. This TCR derives from a young woman in good health and CMV-seronegative. The CDR3 is CASSGGQGVGNTIYF. The CDR3 nucleotides read TGTGCCAGCAGCGGGGGACAGGGAGTTGGAAACACCATATATTTT.